This paragraph covers one T cell receptor (beta chain) sequence. Antigen specificity is unknown. The donors gave bone marrow, and they were healthy. The primer mix had 60 Vbeta and 13 Jbeta primers. The method was immunoSEQ multiplex PCR; TCRdb's version includes in-frame clones alone and lacks a portion of them. The table lists about 170,000 clones, about 80% of them singletons. Germline CDR1 is GTSNPN and CDR2 is SVGIG (reference sequence). This CDR3 has 12 amino acids. Trimming shortened V by 4 bases and J by 2 bases, and 7 bases separated the two germline ends. The sample belongs to a study of cytomegalovirus exposure and HLA in healthy donors. Broader study findings: Near-uniform donor sequencing depth was presumed by presence/absence analyses. Later analysis placed DRB1 highest and HLA-C lowest in TCR association rates, which differed by HLA locus. Being productive about 87% or about 30% of the time was typical of most TCR beta V segments in an earlier analysis.

The chain employs TRBV30 and TRBJ2-3; TRBD1 might be the D (5 bases). Sample: PBMCs. The TCR sequence derives from a woman under 40 in good health and CMV-seropositive. The CDR3 sequence: CAWTQVTDTQYF. The CDR3 DNA is TGTGCCTGGACACAGGTCACAGATACGCAGTATTTT.